The sequence of this TCR beta chain was determined in a study of cytomegalovirus exposure and HLA in healthy donors. Study-level background: About 85 million unique TCRs from HLA-typed donors were held in an early release of data.

The length of the CDR3 is 16 residues. Germline V gene lookup returns CDR1 MDHEN and CDR2 SYDVKM. The germline V and J ends were trimmed by 3 bases and 3 bases, with 17 bases remaining between them. Findings and caveats of the study: The authors enumerated 150 to 200 TCR beta chains as linked to cytomegalovirus. By a later analysis, the bulk of CMV-associated TCR beta chains appeared HLA-restricted. A few chains tied to CMV proved CMV antigen-specific in vitro.

Use of 60 Vbeta and 13 Jbeta primers characterized the PCR. Sequencing was performed with immunoSEQ multiplex PCR; in TCRdb, only in-frame clones are kept and a portion is missing. Of roughly 190,000 clones in the sample, about 13% are singletons; the top ten hold 7.8%. For this clone: What it binds is not known.

The clonotype was recovered from a man aged 45-65 years in good health and CMV-seropositive. The gene calls are TRBV28 and TRBJ1-1; D is possibly TRBD1 (5 bases). The source material was PBMCs. CDR3 in amino acids: CASSFNAGGFDTEAFF. For the CDR3, the DNA is TGTGCCAGCAGTTTTAATGCCGGGGGTTTTGACACTGAAGCTTTCTTT. The whole variable domain, remainder taken from reference TRBV28 and TRBJ1-1, is DVKVTQSSRYLVKRTGEKVFLECVQDMDHENMFWYRQDPGLGLRLIYFSYDVKMKEKGDIPEGYSVSREKKERFSLILESASTNQTSMYLCASSFNAGGFDTEAFFGQGTRLTVV.